These 17 T cell receptor beta chains originate from one sample sequenced in a study of CD8 T cells in ankylosing spondylitis. TCRdb recomputed calls from the 5' RACE reads with MiXCR, one row per CDR3 protein. The table has some 71,000 distinct CDR3 sequences, 5.3% seen once; the top ten hold around 2.2%. The specimen sequenced was blood, either unsorted or a sorted T cell fraction (not recorded which). The receptors shown here come from a male donor with ankylosing spondylitis or in good health (not recorded which).

In its sample, this clonotype was seen many times. The chain is built from TRBV2 and TRBJ2-1, with D possibly being TRBD1 (5 bases). The CDR3 is made up of 12 amino acids. From germline, CDR1 is SNHLY and CDR2 FYNNEI. Trimming cost V 6 bases and J 3 bases, with 6 bases left between them. The CDR3 DNA is TGTGCCAGCAGAGACAGCTACAATGAGCAGTTCTTC. It encodes CASRDSYNEQFF.

This clonotype has a count of ten or more. The V gene is TRBV29-1, the J gene TRBJ2-2, with 9 bases identical to TRBD1. Trimming took 6 bases from V and 1 from J; bases not matched to a gene: 6. The CDR3 spans 15 residues. The germline gives CDR1 SQVTM, CDR2 ANQGSEA. The CDR3 DNA reads as TGCAGCGTCGGGGGGACAGGGCGGAACACCGGGGAGCTGTTTTTT. Its protein is CSVGGTGRNTGELFF.

The chain combines TRBV7-2 with TRBJ1-2; tentative D call: TRBD1 (5 bases). In germline, CDR1 is SGHTA, CDR2 FQGNSA. V was clipped by 5 bases and J by 7 bases, with 14 bases between them. This CDR3 is built from 13 residues. Here the CDR3 DNA reads TGTGCCAGCAGCGCAGTAGGGACGGGTGGCTACACCTTC. Translation: CASSAVGTGGYTF. The whole variable domain, filled in from reference TRBV7-2 and TRBJ1-2, reads GAGVSQSPSNKVTEKGKDVELRCDPISGHTALYWYRQSLGQGLEFLIYFQGNSAPDKSGLPSDRFSAERTGGSVSTLTIQRTQQEDSAVYLCASSAVGTGGYTFGSGTRLTVV.

This clonotype was detected many times. The J gene is TRBJ2-3, the V gene TRBV4-3; D unclear. CDR3 length: 15 amino acids. Trimming removed 3 bases at V and 3 bases at J, with 13 bases between. Germline lookup yields CDR1 LGHNA and CDR2 YSLEER. CDR3 amino acids: CASSHTWMGTDTQYF. In DNA, the CDR3 is TGCGCCAGCAGCCACACCTGGATGGGGACAGATACGCAGTATTTT.

This clonotype was recorded many times. The V and J genes are TRBV9 and TRBJ2-7; TRBD1 agrees at 8 bases. This CDR3 has 16 amino acids. In germline, CDR1 is SGDLS, CDR2 YYNGEE. The J segment lost 5 bases and the V segment lost 0 bases, leaving 10 bases of the junction unmatched. CDR3 loop: CASSVVYQDRDHEQYF. DNA of the CDR3: TGTGCCAGCAGCGTAGTCTACCAGGACAGGGATCACGAGCAGTACTTC.

In this sample, this clonotype turned up many times. This could be a read error, since a much larger clone is one nucleotide away. This chain's CDR3 is CATRQSPNNEQFF. DNA of the CDR3: TGTGCCACAAGACAAAGCCCGAACAATGAGCAGTTCTTC. This chain joins TRBV10-3 and TRBJ2-1; unclear D gene. Trimming pared 10 bases from V and 5 bases from J, leaving 15 bases between. The length of the CDR3 is 13 residues. Germline values: CDR1 ENHRY, CDR2 SYGVKD.

This clonotype was observed at least ten times. The CDR3 DNA is TGTGCCAGCAGCCAAGATCTCGAGCAGTACTTC. As protein: CASSQDLEQYF. The rearrangement uses TRBV3-1 and TRBJ2-7; no clear D gene. This CDR3 comprises 11 residues. The ends were cut back, 0 bases at V and 6 bases at J, with 3 bases in the middle. CDR1 and CDR2 (germline): LGHDT, YNNKEL (reference sequence).

This clonotype was picked up many times. V gene TRBV7-9 combines with J gene TRBJ2-7; D not resolved. The CDR3 loop spans 12 amino acids. V shed 6 bases and J shed 1 base, with 7 bases lying between them. Germline CDR1 is SEHNR and CDR2 is FQNEAQ (reference sequence). CDR3 in amino acids: CASSLGSYEQYF. The CDR3 DNA follows: TGTGCCAGCAGTTTGGGGTCCTACGAGCAGTACTTC.

This clonotype occurred many times. This chain links TRBV2 with TRBJ1-5; D may be TRBD1 (5 bases). The CDR3 runs 15 residues. Between the trimmed V and J ends, which lost 1 base and 2 bases, there was a span of 9 bases. From germline, CDR1 is SNHLY and CDR2 FYNNEI. The CDR3 DNA is TGTGCCAGCAGTGAAGAGGGACCTGGCAATCAGCCCCAGCATTTT. It specifies CASSEEGPGNQPQHF.

The chain uses TRBV7-9 and TRBJ1-2; D is undetermined. Trimming shortened V by 6 bases and J by 2 bases, and 16 bases separated the two germline ends. Germline V CDR1 and CDR2: SEHNR, FQNEAQ (reference sequence). This CDR3 comprises 15 residues. The CDR3 DNA is TGTGCCAGCAGTCAGAGTGCGGGTTTCAACTATGGCTACACCTTC. This sequence encodes CASSQSAGFNYGYTF.

The table lists this clonotype with many counts. V usage is TRBV29-1 and J usage is TRBJ2-5; 12 nucleotides align to TRBD2. The length of the CDR3 is 14 residues. Germline lookup yields CDR1 SQVTM and CDR2 ANQGSEA. The V gene end was trimmed by 6 bases and the J gene end by 5 bases; junction bases not matched to a gene: 7. This chain's CDR3 is CSVRLAGAGETQYF. CDR3 coding DNA: TGCAGCGTGAGACTAGCGGGGGCGGGGGAGACCCAGTACTTC.

This clonotype was picked up a small number of times. The chain has TRBV7-2 and TRBJ1-3; no clear D gene. The CDR3 spans 16 residues. From germline, CDR1 is SGHTA and CDR2 FQGNSA. The V end was cut by 5 bases, the J end by 0 bases, with 14 bases between. The CDR3 is CASSLGPVSSGNTIYF. The CDR3 DNA is TGTGCCAGCAGCCTCGGACCGGTTAGCTCTGGAAACACCATATATTTT.

This clonotype was seen ten or more times. The V gene is TRBV20-1, the J gene TRBJ1-1; 8 nucleotides match TRBD1. V lost 4 bases, J lost 6 bases, and 7 bases stayed unmatched. The CDR3 length is 13 residues. CDR1 is DFQATT and CDR2 is SNEGSKA in the germline V gene (reference sequence). This chain's CDR3 is CSAIETGDAEAFF. The CDR3 DNA reads as TGCAGTGCTATCGAGACAGGGGACGCTGAAGCTTTCTTT.

The sample holds many counts of this clonotype. CDR3 amino acids: CASSPRMGGSETQYF. CDR3 DNA: TGTGCCAGCTCACCACGGATGGGGGGATCAGAGACCCAGTACTTC. The rearrangement joins TRBV18 to TRBJ2-5; a weak D match, TRBD2 (6 bases). Germline values: CDR1 KGHSH, CDR2 LQKENI. The CDR3 loop spans 15 amino acids. V was clipped by 1 base and J by 4 bases, with 13 bases between them. The full variable domain, rest sourced from reference TRBV18 and TRBJ2-5, is NAGVMQNPRHLVRRRGQEARLRCSPMKGHSHVYWYRQLPEEGLKFMVYLQKENIIDESGMPKERFSAEFPKEGPSILRIQQVVRGDSAAYFCASSPRMGGSETQYFGPGTRLLVL.

There are many counts of this clonotype. The gene calls are TRBV6-2 or TRBV6-3 and TRBJ2-1; D may correspond to TRBD1 or TRBD2 (6 bases each). Germline CDR1 and CDR2: MNHEY and SVGEGT. The V and J ends lost 5 bases and 8 bases respectively, with 16 bases between them. The CDR3 is 14 amino acids. Written as DNA, the CDR3 is TGTGCCAGCAGTCCGCAATGGGGGGCCGATGAGCAGTTCTTC. Translated: CASSPQWGADEQFF.

This clonotype was counted at least ten times. V is TRBV5-1 and J is TRBJ2-7; a possible D gene is TRBD1 (6 bases). This CDR3 is built from 16 residues. Between the trimmed V and J ends, which lost 4 bases and 3 bases, there was a span of 20 bases. CDR1 SGHRS and CDR2 YFSETQ come from the germline V gene. The CDR3 loop reads CASSPPEDSFFYEQYF. As DNA, the CDR3 is TGCGCCAGCAGCCCCCCCGAGGACAGTTTCTTCTACGAGCAGTACTTC.

This clonotype was counted at least ten times. This chain joins TRBV5-1 and TRBJ1-1; possibly TRBD1 for D (5 bases). V was clipped by 0 bases and J by 4 bases, with 13 bases between them. This CDR3 is built from 15 residues. Germline lookup yields CDR1 SGHRS and CDR2 YFSETQ. The CDR3 spells CASSLDPGQVTEAFF. CDR3 bases: TGCGCCAGCAGCTTGGACCCGGGGCAAGTCACTGAAGCTTTCTTT. Based on the CDR3 plus reference TRBV5-1 and TRBJ1-1, the full variable domain is KAGVTQTPRYLIKTRGQQVTLSCSPISGHRSVSWYQQTPGQGLQFLFEYFSETQRNKGNFPGRFSGRQFSNSRSEMNVSTLELGDSALYLCASSLDPGQVTEAFFGQGTRLTVV.